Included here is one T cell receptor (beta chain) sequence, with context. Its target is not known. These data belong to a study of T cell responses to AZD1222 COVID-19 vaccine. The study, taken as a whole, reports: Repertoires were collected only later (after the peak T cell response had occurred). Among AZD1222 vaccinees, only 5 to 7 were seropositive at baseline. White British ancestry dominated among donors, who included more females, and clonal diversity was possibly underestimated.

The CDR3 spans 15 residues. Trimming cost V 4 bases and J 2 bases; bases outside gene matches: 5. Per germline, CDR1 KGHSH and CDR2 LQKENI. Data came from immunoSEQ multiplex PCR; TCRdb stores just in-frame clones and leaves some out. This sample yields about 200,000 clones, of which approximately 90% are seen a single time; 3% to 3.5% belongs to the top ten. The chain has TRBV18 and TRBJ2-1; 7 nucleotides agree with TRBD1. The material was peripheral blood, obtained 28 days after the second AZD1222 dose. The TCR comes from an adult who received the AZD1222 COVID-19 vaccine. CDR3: CASSRGQGAYNEQFF. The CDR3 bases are TGTGCCAGCTCACGGGGTCAGGGGGCCTACAATGAGCAGTTCTTC.